These 21 T cell receptor beta chains were all obtained from the same sample, sequenced in a study of cytomegalovirus exposure and HLA in healthy donors (dated by TCRdb to 2016 to 2017). The library was built by means of the immunoSEQ multiplex PCR assay. For the multiplex PCR, a mixture combining 60 forward primers for TCR Vbeta segments and 13 reverse primers for TCR Jbeta segments was used. TCRdb obtained this table from immuneACCESS and retained in-frame rearrangements with V and J assigned. These tables miss some clones; where compared with another copy, unresolved V genes account for less than half of the shortfall, and the remainder is unexplained. The sample table lists about 150,000 clones, less than 85% of them with a count of one. In total, the top ten clones hold under 7.5% of the sample. The sequenced sample consisted of PBMCs. These receptor sequences come from a woman aged 45-65 years in good health and CMV-seropositive.

J is TRBJ2-1 and V is TRBV7-6; 10 bases agree with TRBD1. From germline, CDR1 is SGHVS and CDR2 FNYEAQ. Unmatched junction bases numbered 8, after V lost 5 bases and J lost 7 bases. This CDR3 has 15 residues. Written as DNA, the CDR3 is TGTGCCAGCAGCAAGACAGGGGGCAGAGGGAATGAGCAGTTCTTC. Its translation is CASSKTGGRGNEQFF.

V gene TRBV12-5 combines with J gene TRBJ1-1; 7 positions agree with TRBD1. Germline loops: CDR1 LGHNT, CDR2 FRNRAP. Trimming took 3 bases from V and 1 from J; bases not matched to a gene: 5. The CDR3 sequence is 15 residues long. The CDR3 DNA is TGTGCTAGTGGTTTACAGGGGTTGGGGAACACTGAAGCTTTCTTT. Encoded protein: CASGLQGLGNTEAFF.

This clone was counted a single time. The J gene is TRBJ2-1, the V gene TRBV5-6; D is possibly TRBD1 (6 bases). Trimming cost V 4 bases and J 4 bases, with 12 bases left between them. In germline, CDR1 is SGHDT, CDR2 YYEEEE. The length of the CDR3 is 14 residues. Written as DNA, the CDR3 is TGTGCCAGCAGCAAAGGACAGTTTTACAATGAGCAGTTCTTC. It yields the protein CASSKGQFYNEQFF.

This clone occurred a few times. The chain links TRBV30 to TRBJ2-2; TRBD2 matches 9 bases. The CDR3 is 15 residues long. With 4 bases clipped from V and 4 bases from J, the junction kept 7 bases outside the gene matches. CDR1 is GTSNPN and CDR2 is SVGIG in the germline V gene (reference sequence). As DNA, the CDR3 is TGTGCCTGGACAAAGCGGGGGGCCGCCACCGGGGAGCTGTTTTTT. Translating it yields CAWTKRGAATGELFF.

The chain couples TRBV7-7 to TRBJ2-7, with a weak D call TRBD2 (7 bases). The CDR3 consists of 12 residues. CDR1 is SSHAT, CDR2 FNYEAQ, per germline (reference sequence). CDR3 sequence (DNA): TGTGCAAAAGGGGGGGGGACCTACGAGCAGTACTTC. Amino acids: CAKGGGTYEQYF.

The chain employs TRBV15 and TRBJ1-3, with TRBD1 matching 11 bases. This CDR3 region has 15 residues. Germline CDR1 is LNHNV and CDR2 is YYDKDF (reference sequence). Unmatched junction bases numbered 8, after V lost 6 bases and J lost 7 bases. CDR3 residues: CATRTAGTGGNTIYF. In DNA, the CDR3 is TGTGCCACCAGGACCGCCGGGACAGGGGGGAACACCATATATTTT.

This clone appeared once. The chain employs TRBV7-9 and TRBJ2-1; tentatively, D is TRBD1 (6 bases). The V and J ends lost 5 bases and 6 bases respectively, with 17 bases between them. CDR3 length: 15 residues. The germline V gene has CDR1 SEHNR and CDR2 FQNEAQ (reference sequence). CDR3 in amino acids: CASSPLAGVGNEQFF. CDR3 DNA: TGTGCCAGCAGCCCCCTCGCAGGGGTGGGCAATGAGCAGTTCTTC.

The chain carries TRBV7-6 and TRBJ2-3; 10 nucleotides align to TRBD2. Germline V lookup: CDR1 SGHVS, CDR2 FNYEAQ. This CDR3 comprises 18 residues. Trimming removed 5 bases from V and 1 base from J; junction bases left unmatched: 12. Here the CDR3 DNA reads TGTGCCAGCAGCCGACGGGATAGCGGGGGGATCGGCACAGATACGCAGTATTTT. Translated, it gives CASSRRDSGGIGTDTQYF.

The gene calls are TRBV4-2 and TRBJ2-2; D is undetermined. This CDR3 has 15 amino acids. V was pared by 1 base and J by 1 base, with 7 bases between. Germline CDR1 LGHNA, CDR2 YNFKEQ. CDR3 amino acids: CASSQGKQNTGELFF. Here the CDR3 DNA reads TGTGCCAGCAGCCAAGGAAAACAGAACACCGGGGAGCTGTTTTTT.

The genes are TRBV28 and TRBJ1-1; D ambiguous. This CDR3 region has 13 residues. The V and J ends lost 3 bases and 8 bases respectively, with 13 bases between them. Germline CDR1 reads MDHEN; CDR2 reads SYDVKM. The CDR3 DNA reads as TGTGCCAGCAGTTTCCCGCCCGGGATAGAAGCTTTCTTT. Residues: CASSFPPGIEAFF.

The gene calls are TRBV2 and TRBJ2-1; 10 nucleotides match TRBD2. The V segment lost 5 bases and the J segment 0 bases; nucleotides outside the gene matches: 4. The germline V gene encodes CDR1 SNHLY and CDR2 FYNNEI. The CDR3 sequence is 16 residues long. DNA of the CDR3: TGTGCCAGCAGTTCTCAGCGGGGGGGCTCCTACAATGAGCAGTTCTTC. It translates to CASSSQRGGSYNEQFF.

The chain carries TRBV5-4 and TRBJ2-7; D is ambiguous. The CDR3 extends over 13 amino acids. Looked up from germline, CDR1 is SGHNT and CDR2 is YYREEE (reference sequence). V dropped 0 bases and J dropped 2 bases, with 6 bases sitting between them. This chain's CDR3 is CASSLVRTYEQYF. Here the CDR3 DNA reads TGTGCCAGCAGCTTGGTTAGAACCTACGAGCAGTACTTC.

The genes are TRBV11-1 and TRBJ2-2; tentatively, D is TRBD2 (5 bases). V was pared by 6 bases and J by 1 base, with 15 bases between. The CDR3 covers 16 residues. Germline CDR1 and CDR2: SGHAT and FQDESV (reference sequence). CDR3 nucleotide sequence: TGTGCCAGCAGTCGGGGAGAGGAACTGAACACCGGGGAGCTGTTTTTT. Amino acids: CASSRGEELNTGELFF. Full variable domain (rest looked up from reference TRBV11-1 and TRBJ2-2): EAEVAQSPRYKITEKSQAVAFWCDPISGHATLYWYRQILGQGPELLVQFQDESVVDDSQLPKDRFSAERLKGVDSTLKIQPAELGDSAMYLCASSRGEELNTGELFFGEGSRLTVL.

The V and J genes are TRBV7-8 and TRBJ2-7; D gene unclear. The germline V and J ends were trimmed by 5 bases and 0 bases, with 14 bases remaining between them. Germline CDR1 reads SGHVS; CDR2 reads FQNEAQ. This CDR3 has 15 amino acids. CDR3: CASSPRRANSYEQYF. The CDR3 DNA reads as TGTGCCAGCAGCCCCCGCCGCGCGAACTCCTACGAGCAGTACTTC.

The chain carries TRBV4-3 and TRBJ2-7, with D possibly being TRBD1 (6 bases). Germline assignment: CDR1 LGHNA and CDR2 YSLEER. The CDR3 has 15 residues. V was clipped by 0 bases and J by 2 bases, with 11 bases between them. CDR3 DNA: TGCGCCAGCAGCCAAGATTCAGGGGCGGCCTACGAGCAGTACTTC. Translated: CASSQDSGAAYEQYF.

The chain links TRBV27 to TRBJ2-1; 10 positions agree with TRBD1. With 6 bases clipped from V and 0 bases from J, the junction kept 2 bases outside the gene matches. The CDR3 contains 15 residues. Germline V gene sequence: CDR1 MNHEY, CDR2 SMNVEV (reference sequence). CDR3 in amino acids: CASRGQGPSYNEQFF. The CDR3, as DNA: TGTGCCAGCAGGGGACAGGGGCCCTCCTACAATGAGCAGTTCTTC.

V gene TRBV2 combines with J gene TRBJ1-2; possible D gene TRBD1, 6 bases. Per the germline V gene, CDR1 is SNHLY and CDR2 is FYNNEI. Trimming cost V 5 bases and J 2 bases, with 9 bases left between them. The CDR3 loop spans 13 amino acids. As DNA, the CDR3 is TGTGCCAGCAGTCAACAGGGCAACTATGGCTACACCTTC. Protein sequence: CASSQQGNYGYTF.

About this clone: Sequence at one end of the junction differs from germline and may be a read error. This chain links TRBV6-6 with TRBJ2-7; D is ambiguous. Per the germline V gene, CDR1 is MNHNY and CDR2 is SVGAGI (reference sequence). CDR3 length: 12 residues. The CDR3 region has the DNA TGTGTCAGCAGTTCCTTATCCTACGAGCAGTACTTC. This sequence encodes CVSSSLSYEQYF.

The gene calls are TRBV5-1 and TRBJ2-1; 9 bases line up with TRBD2. The germline CDR1 and CDR2 sequences are SGHRS and YFSETQ. Unmatched junction bases numbered 10, after V lost 3 bases and J lost 6 bases. The CDR3 is 16 amino acids. CDR3 nucleotides: TGCGCCAGCAGCTGGCTCCGCGGGGGGGCTAGCAATGAGCAGTTCTTC. Residues: CASSWLRGGASNEQFF.

This clone was observed a few times. The chain joins TRBV5-6 to TRBJ2-2, with TRBD1 matching over 9 bases. The germline V gene encodes CDR1 SGHDT and CDR2 YYEEEE. This CDR3 has 15 amino acids. V was pared by 0 bases and J by 3 bases, with 0 bases of the junction left unmatched. CDR3 region: CASSLGQGDTGELFF. In DNA, the CDR3 is TGTGCCAGCAGCTTGGGACAGGGGGACACCGGGGAGCTGTTTTTT.

The gene calls are TRBV6-5 and TRBJ2-1, with D tentatively TRBD2 (6 bases). Germline V gives CDR1 MNHEY, CDR2 SVGAGI. The CDR3 contains 15 residues. The V end lost 4 bases, the J end lost 5 bases, and 15 bases lay between the germline ends. This CDR3 reads CASSSAASGDNEQFF. The CDR3 DNA reads TGTGCCAGCAGTTCGGCAGCTTCGGGGGACAATGAGCAGTTCTTC.